This TCR beta chain was captured in a study of T cells after yellow fever vaccination. General study points: Most primary-vaccination clones recurred post-booster (roughly 97% CD4, roughly 91% CD8).

The 5'RACE template-switching step produced TCR cDNA and added a universal primer site and UMIs. Via MiXCR, TCRdb re-called the 5' RACE reads, giving one row per CDR3 protein. The repertoire includes hundreds of thousands of distinct CDR3 sequences, 21% of them detected once, and around 17% sits in the top ten. For this clonotype: Its cognate antigen is unknown.

The clonotype originates from a man aged 18 to 30 who received the YFV17D yellow fever vaccine. Sequencing used PBMCs, obtained more than 20 days after the first yellow fever vaccination.

Here the CDR3 reads CASSVTGQGFGSPLHF. For the CDR3, the DNA is TGTGCCAGCAGCGTAACGGGACAGGGGTTTGGGTCACCCCTCCACTTT. The V and J genes are TRBV9 and TRBJ1-6, with 10 bases identical to TRBD1. The germline CDR1 and CDR2 sequences are SGDLS and YYNGEE. The CDR3 extends over 16 amino acids. V was pared by 1 base and J by 10 bases, with 8 bases of the junction left unmatched.